Listed below are T cell receptor beta chains from one sample, sequenced in a study of shared clonotypes between healthy human individuals. Libraries were prepared by immunoSEQ multiplex PCR; TCRdb keeps only in-frame clonotypes and omits some of them. The data contain about 690,000 clones, 80% to 95% of them singletons. The sequencing input was memory CD8+ T cells from PBMCs. The receptors come from a man aged 18 to 30 in good health. Some clones in this sample may be carry-over from other donors' samples. CDR3s include the opening cysteine and the closing phenylalanine or tryptophan. D genes are given only for firm matches. Clone size is given for some rows only: seen once, a few or many times, or a class if the clone is expanded.

CDR3nt: TGTGCCAGCAGTGACCCGACTAGCCATATCGGCGATGAGCAGTTCTTC
CDR3aa: CASSDPTSHIGDEQFF
abundance: .
d_gene: TRBD2
j_gene: TRBJ2-1
v_gene: TRBV2

CDR3nt: TGCGCCAGCAGCCAAGATGACAGCTTCTACGAGCAGTACTTC
CDR3aa: CASSQDDSFYEQYF
abundance: .
d_gene: .
j_gene: TRBJ2-7
v_gene: TRBV4-1

CDR3nt: TGTGCCAGCAGTGAATATGGCGGGGGGGGATACAATGAGCAGTTCTTC
CDR3aa: CASSEYGGGGYNEQFF
abundance: .
d_gene: TRBD2
j_gene: TRBJ2-1
v_gene: TRBV25-1

CDR3nt: TGTGCCACCAGCAGGAGGACTAGCGGGAGGGAGAATGAGCAGTTCTTC
CDR3aa: CATSRRTSGRENEQFF
abundance: .
d_gene: TRBD2
j_gene: TRBJ2-1
v_gene: TRBV15

CDR3nt: TGTGCCAGCAGTCCAGGGACAGGGGGATCCCTCCTCTATGGCTACACCTTC
CDR3aa: CASSPGTGGSLLYGYTF
abundance: few
d_gene: TRBD1
j_gene: TRBJ1-2
v_gene: TRBV28

CDR3nt: TGTGCCAGCAGCGCCGCCGGGACGGCCTCCTACGAGCAGTACTTC
CDR3aa: CASSAAGTASYEQYF
abundance: .
d_gene: .
j_gene: TRBJ2-7
v_gene: TRBV9

CDR3nt: TGTGCCAGCAGTCCCACCGGGACTAGCAGATACGAGCAGTACTTC
CDR3aa: CASSPTGTSRYEQYF
abundance: .
d_gene: TRBD2
j_gene: TRBJ2-7
v_gene: TRBV27

CDR3nt: TGTGCCAGCAGCTTAGTATCCAGGGATGAGCAGTACTTC
CDR3aa: CASSLVSRDEQYF
abundance: .
d_gene: .
j_gene: TRBJ2-7
v_gene: TRBV7-2

CDR3nt: TGCAGCCTAACCCTGGACAGGGGAATTCAGGGTGAGCAGTTCTTC
CDR3aa: CSLTLDRGIQGEQFF
abundance: .
d_gene: TRBD1
j_gene: TRBJ2-1
v_gene: TRBV29-1

CDR3nt: TGTGCCAGCAGCCCGGGACTAGCGGGAGGGGGCTACGAGCAGTACTTC
CDR3aa: CASSPGLAGGGYEQYF
abundance: .
d_gene: TRBD2
j_gene: TRBJ2-7
v_gene: TRBV5-4

CDR3nt: TGTGCCAGCAGCTTACTCCGACAGGGTTTACCAGATACGCAGTATTTT
CDR3aa: CASSLLRQGLPDTQYF
abundance: .
d_gene: TRBD1
j_gene: TRBJ2-3
v_gene: TRBV7-9

CDR3nt: TGTGCCAGCAGCTGGGACAGGGGAAGCACCGGGGAGCTGTTTTTT
CDR3aa: CASSWDRGSTGELFF
abundance: .
d_gene: TRBD1
j_gene: TRBJ2-2
v_gene: TRBV11-1

CDR3nt: TGCAGCGTTGTGTGGGGGGATAGCACTGAAGCTTTCTTT
CDR3aa: CSVVWGDSTEAFF
abundance: .
d_gene: .
j_gene: TRBJ1-1
v_gene: TRBV29-1

CDR3nt: TGTGCCAGCAGTTTACGGGGGGGACAGCTTTCTCCCTACGAGCAGTACTTC
CDR3aa: CASSLRGGQLSPYEQYF
abundance: .
d_gene: .
j_gene: TRBJ2-7
v_gene: TRBV27

CDR3nt: TGTGCCAGCAGTCCCCAGGGGGTTATGAACACTGAAGCTTTCTTT
CDR3aa: CASSPQGVMNTEAFF
abundance: .
d_gene: TRBD1
j_gene: TRBJ1-1
v_gene: TRBV27

CDR3nt: TGTGCCAGCAGTTTCGGCAGTAGCACAGATACGCAGTATTTT
CDR3aa: CASSFGSSTDTQYF
abundance: few
d_gene: .
j_gene: TRBJ2-3
v_gene: TRBV28

CDR3nt: TGTGCCAGCAGCCCGAAACTAGCGGGAGAAATAAGCGGGGAGCTGTTTTTT
CDR3aa: CASSPKLAGEISGELFF
abundance: .
d_gene: TRBD2
j_gene: TRBJ2-2
v_gene: TRBV9

CDR3nt: TGTGCCACCAGTAGGACCGGGACTAGCGGGAGTGAGCAGTACTTC
CDR3aa: CATSRTGTSGSEQYF
abundance: .
d_gene: TRBD2
j_gene: TRBJ2-7
v_gene: TRBV15

CDR3nt: TGTGCCAGCAGTTTCGGGACAGGGGGCGATGAGCAGTTCTTC
CDR3aa: CASSFGTGGDEQFF
abundance: .
d_gene: TRBD1
j_gene: TRBJ2-1
v_gene: TRBV27

CDR3nt: TGTGCCAGCACTCCCGGACAGGGCACTGAAGCTTTCTTT
CDR3aa: CASTPGQGTEAFF
abundance: .
d_gene: TRBD1
j_gene: TRBJ1-1
v_gene: TRBV2

CDR3nt: TGTGCCAGCAGCTTACAAAGGGTGGCCGGGGAGCTGTTTTTT
CDR3aa: CASSLQRVAGELFF
abundance: .
d_gene: .
j_gene: TRBJ2-2
v_gene: TRBV7-2

CDR3nt: TGTGCCAGCAGTGAACGGGGTGTGGGAAACACCATATATTTT
CDR3aa: CASSERGVGNTIYF
abundance: .
d_gene: .
j_gene: TRBJ1-3
v_gene: TRBV6-1

CDR3nt: TGTGCCAGCAGCTCGGGACTTCTCGAGCAGTACTTC
CDR3aa: CASSSGLLEQYF
abundance: .
d_gene: .
j_gene: TRBJ2-7
v_gene: TRBV27

CDR3nt: TGTGCCAGCAGTTCACGGGAGACCCAGTACTTC
CDR3aa: CASSSRETQYF
abundance: few
d_gene: .
j_gene: TRBJ2-5
v_gene: TRBV6-5

CDR3nt: TGTGCCAGTAGTAAGAGTCAGAGGGGAGAGATGAACACTGAAGCTTTCTTT
CDR3aa: CASSKSQRGEMNTEAFF
abundance: once
d_gene: .
j_gene: TRBJ1-1
v_gene: TRBV19

CDR3nt: TGTGCCAGCAGCCCACGATACCATGAAGCTTTCTTT
CDR3aa: CASSPRYHEAFF
abundance: .
d_gene: .
j_gene: TRBJ1-1
v_gene: TRBV7-9

CDR3nt: TGTGCCAGCAGCGGGGGTGACGGCAGCTCCTACGAGCAGTACTTC
CDR3aa: CASSGGDGSSYEQYF
abundance: .
d_gene: .
j_gene: TRBJ2-7
v_gene: TRBV9

CDR3nt: TGCAGTGCGACGGGGGCCGAGGCTTTCTTT
CDR3aa: CSATGAEAFF
abundance: .
d_gene: .
j_gene: TRBJ1-1
v_gene: TRBV20-1

CDR3nt: TGTGCCAGCAGTTACTCGACCGGGACAGGGGACTACGAGCAGTACTTC
CDR3aa: CASSYSTGTGDYEQYF
abundance: .
d_gene: TRBD1
j_gene: TRBJ2-7
v_gene: TRBV6-5

CDR3nt: TGTGCCAGCAGTTACCGAGGTCGGCGCCCAGAGGCCCAGTACTTC
CDR3aa: CASSYRGRRPEAQYF
abundance: once
d_gene: .
j_gene: TRBJ2-5
v_gene: TRBV6-5

CDR3nt: TGTGCCAGCAGCTTAGGTGAATGGAAGTCGGAGCTGTTTTTT
CDR3aa: CASSLGEWKSELFF
abundance: once
d_gene: .
j_gene: TRBJ2-2
v_gene: TRBV7-6

CDR3nt: TGTGCCAGCAGCAAAGTCAGCGCAACTAATGAAAAACTGTTTTTT
CDR3aa: CASSKVSATNEKLFF
abundance: once
d_gene: .
j_gene: TRBJ1-4
v_gene: TRBV21-1

CDR3nt: TGTGCCAGCAGCTTACGGGTTCGTACTACAGATACGCAGTATTTT
CDR3aa: CASSLRVRTTDTQYF
abundance: .
d_gene: .
j_gene: TRBJ2-3
v_gene: TRBV7-8

CDR3nt: TGTGCCAGCAGCTTCTCGCCAGGTCGGGGCGGTAACTATGGCTACACCTTC
CDR3aa: CASSFSPGRGGNYGYTF
abundance: .
d_gene: .
j_gene: TRBJ1-2
v_gene: TRBV7-9

CDR3nt: TGTGCCAGCAGACCCGCCGTCGAGAGCTCTGGAAACACCATATATTTT
CDR3aa: CASRPAVESSGNTIYF
abundance: once
d_gene: .
j_gene: TRBJ1-3
v_gene: TRBV7-9

CDR3nt: TGTGCCAGCAGCTTGGGACATTACAATGAGCAGTTCTTC
CDR3aa: CASSLGHYNEQFF
abundance: .
d_gene: .
j_gene: TRBJ2-1
v_gene: TRBV5-4

CDR3nt: TGTGCCAGCAGCGCTCAGCGGGAGGGAGGGACAGATACGCAGTATTTT
CDR3aa: CASSAQREGGTDTQYF
abundance: once
d_gene: TRBD2
j_gene: TRBJ2-3
v_gene: TRBV9

CDR3nt: TGTGCCAGCAGCCCTAGCGGGAGTGTCAACGAGCAGTACTTC
CDR3aa: CASSPSGSVNEQYF
abundance: once
d_gene: TRBD2
j_gene: TRBJ2-7
v_gene: TRBV9

CDR3nt: TGTGCCAGTAGCCCTAATCGGGGACACCCTACTGAAGCTTTCTTT
CDR3aa: CASSPNRGHPTEAFF
abundance: .
d_gene: .
j_gene: TRBJ1-1
v_gene: TRBV19

CDR3nt: TGTGCTATACGCGGGCCCCTAGGGAATGAGCAGTTCTTC
CDR3aa: CAIRGPLGNEQFF
abundance: .
d_gene: .
j_gene: TRBJ2-1
v_gene: TRBV10-3

CDR3nt: TGTGCCAGCAGTACCGGGACCCTTCAAGAGACCCAGTACTTC
CDR3aa: CASSTGTLQETQYF
abundance: .
d_gene: .
j_gene: TRBJ2-5
v_gene: TRBV28

CDR3nt: TGTGCCAGCAGCCCGAATGGACAGCTGAACACTGAAGCTTTCTTT
CDR3aa: CASSPNGQLNTEAFF
abundance: .
d_gene: .
j_gene: TRBJ1-1
v_gene: TRBV11-1

CDR3nt: TGTGCCAGCAGCTTGGCAGAGGAGAATGAGCAGTTCTTC
CDR3aa: CASSLAEENEQFF
abundance: .
d_gene: .
j_gene: TRBJ2-1
v_gene: TRBV5-6

CDR3nt: TGCAGCGTGGCGGGGGGCGGGAATGGCTACGAGCAGTACTTC
CDR3aa: CSVAGGGNGYEQYF
abundance: .
d_gene: TRBD2
j_gene: TRBJ2-7
v_gene: TRBV29-1

CDR3nt: TGTGCCAGCAGCGTAGGGGGCACTGAAGCTTTCTTT
CDR3aa: CASSVGGTEAFF
abundance: .
d_gene: .
j_gene: TRBJ1-1
v_gene: TRBV9

CDR3nt: TGTGCCAGCAGCCGGGGAGGGACAGCGAACACCGGGGAGCTGTTTTTT
CDR3aa: CASSRGGTANTGELFF
abundance: .
d_gene: .
j_gene: TRBJ2-2
v_gene: TRBV9

CDR3nt: TGTGCCAGCAGCTTCGCGGTCCAGCAGCCCTCCTACGAGCAGTACTTC
CDR3aa: CASSFAVQQPSYEQYF
abundance: .
d_gene: .
j_gene: TRBJ2-7
v_gene: TRBV7-9

CDR3nt: TGTGCCACCAGCAGTAACAGTTACAATCAGCCCCAGCATTTT
CDR3aa: CATSSNSYNQPQHF
abundance: .
d_gene: .
j_gene: TRBJ1-5
v_gene: TRBV15

CDR3nt: TGTGCCACCAGCAGAGACCGACTAGCGGGAGGCCCGGCCGTAGATGAGCAGTTCTTC
CDR3aa: CATSRDRLAGGPAVDEQFF
abundance: .
d_gene: TRBD2
j_gene: TRBJ2-1
v_gene: TRBV15

CDR3nt: TGTGCCAGCAGCCCCCTAGCCATACTTGAATACGAGCAGTACTTC
CDR3aa: CASSPLAILEYEQYF
abundance: .
d_gene: .
j_gene: TRBJ2-7
v_gene: TRBV7-9

CDR3nt: TGTGCCAGCAGCTTAGGTTCCGGGTCCCCAAATGAGCAGTTCTTC
CDR3aa: CASSLGSGSPNEQFF
abundance: .
d_gene: .
j_gene: TRBJ2-1
v_gene: TRBV7-6

CDR3nt: TGCGCCAGCAGCCAAGATACGGGTATGGGTCAGCCCCAGCATTTT
CDR3aa: CASSQDTGMGQPQHF
abundance: .
d_gene: .
j_gene: TRBJ1-5
v_gene: TRBV4-3